This TCR beta chain derives from a study of liver allograft versus peripheral blood T cells. The overall study: What was compared were the T cell receptor repertoires in transplanted livers and those in the peripheral blood of recipients.

Study results and limitations: Inside liver allografts, T cell receptor repertoires reportedly diverged from the repertoires found in peripheral blood.

From the reads, TCRdb called clonotypes with MiXCR, one entry per CDR3 protein. The sample lists a few thousand distinct CDR3 sequences, under 20% occurring once. This CDR3 contains 12 residues. Germline CDR1 MNHEY, CDR2 SVGEGT. As for this clonotype: Its cognate antigen is unknown. One junction end does not reproduce the germline sequence, and a read error may be involved.

This TCR came from a human patient who had a liver transplant. Some T cells could come from the graft donor. This rearrangement joins TRBV6-2 or TRBV6-3 to TRBJ1-2; D not resolved. In DNA, the CDR3 is TGTGCCAGCAGTGACTCTCCGGCGGGCTACACCTTC. It translates to CASSDSPAGYTF.